These 26 T cell receptor beta chains share one sample of origin, sequenced in a study of shared clonotypes between healthy human individuals. The protocol was immunoSEQ multiplex PCR, while the TCRdb copy is restricted to in-frame clones and leaves out a portion. The profile shows 740,000 or so clones, around four fifths of them singletons. The sequencing sample was made of memory CD4+ T cells sorted from blood. Subset denoted: CD45RA-negative fraction. These receptors originate from a woman aged 25 to 39 in good health.

The rearrangement links TRBV5-8 to TRBJ2-7, with TRBD2 matching over 9 bases. The V and J ends lost 0 bases and 1 base, in that order; junction bases with no gene match: 8. Germline V gene data show CDR1 as SGHTS and CDR2 as YDEGEE. CDR3 length: 17 amino acids. The DNA of the CDR3 is TGTGCCAGCAGCTTGGCTTGGCTAGCGGGGACGTCCTACGAGCAGTACTTC. Protein: CASSLAWLAGTSYEQYF.

V gene TRBV5-1 combines with J gene TRBJ2-7; 8 bases align to TRBD1. J gave up 6 bases and V 0 bases, and 5 bases lay outside the gene matches. Germline values: CDR1 SGHRS, CDR2 YFSETQ. This CDR3 is 14 amino acids long. CDR3 residues: CASSLGTGYTEQYF. CDR3 DNA sequence: TGCGCCAGCAGCTTGGGGACAGGGTATACCGAGCAGTACTTC.

The chain joins TRBV28 to TRBJ1-3, with TRBD1 matching 7 bases. Germline V gene data show CDR1 as MDHEN and CDR2 as SYDVKM. The CDR3 consists of 16 residues. Trimming took 6 bases from V and 3 from J; bases not matched to a gene: 11. The CDR3 coding sequence is TGTGCCAGCAGGTCCCCTTGGGACAGTTTTGGAAACACCATATATTTT. Amino acids: CASRSPWDSFGNTIYF.

The chain recombines TRBV10-3 with TRBJ2-7; 9 bases are shared with TRBD2. The CDR3 length is 16 residues. V lost 3 bases to trimming and J lost 0 bases; unmatched junction nucleotides: 6. CDR1 is ENHRY and CDR2 is SYGVKD in the germline V gene. CDR3 in DNA: TGTGCCATCAGTGACCCGACTAGCGGCTCCTCCTACGAGCAGTACTTC. Its translation: CAISDPTSGSSYEQYF.

The chain uses TRBV7-3 and TRBJ2-1; 10 nucleotides match TRBD2. This CDR3 spans 17 amino acids. CDR1 and CDR2 (germline): SGHTA, FQGTGA. V was pared by 2 bases and J by 7 bases, with 11 bases of the junction left unmatched. For the CDR3, the DNA is TGTGCCAGCAGCTTAGGGCTAGCGGGAGCGGGAGGAAATGAGCAGTTCTTC. This gives the protein CASSLGLAGAGGNEQFF.

J is TRBJ2-1 and V is TRBV28, with D possibly TRBD2 on 6 matching bases. Germline CDR1 and CDR2: MDHEN and SYDVKM. There are 14 residues in the CDR3. The V end was cut by 4 bases, the J end by 8 bases, with 15 bases between. Here the CDR3 DNA reads TGTGCCAGCAGTTCCCAGGACTATACCTATGAGCAGTTCTTC. Translating it yields CASSSQDYTYEQFF.

V gene TRBV5-1 combines with J gene TRBJ2-7, with 16 nucleotides matching TRBD2. V was pared by 4 bases and J by 1 base, with 5 bases of the junction left unmatched. Looked up from germline, CDR1 is SGHRS and CDR2 is YFSETQ. This CDR3 has 17 residues. The CDR3, as DNA: TGCGCCAGCAGCATGGGACTAGCGGGAGGGCCGTCCTACGAGCAGTACTTC. This sequence encodes CASSMGLAGGPSYEQYF.

The chain employs TRBV6-5 and TRBJ1-1, with D possibly matching TRBD1 (6 bases). CDR1 is MNHEY and CDR2 is SVGAGI in the germline V gene. The CDR3 consists of 15 residues. With 6 bases removed from V and 0 bases from J, the gap between germline ends came to 14 bases. CDR3 coding DNA: TGTGCCAGCAGGACCGGACAGTACATGAACACTGAAGCTTTCTTT. Amino acids: CASRTGQYMNTEAFF.

Written as DNA, the CDR3 is TGTGCCAGCAGCGCAACAGGGGGCGGGTATGGCTACACCTTC. Protein sequence: CASSATGGGYGYTF. The J gene is TRBJ1-2, the V gene TRBV11-2; 9 positions agree with TRBD1. The CDR3 is 14 amino acids. CDR1 is SGHAT and CDR2 is FQNNGV in the germline V gene. Germline trimming cut 5 bases from V and 5 bases from J; bases unmatched to any gene: 6.

V gene TRBV4-1 combines with J gene TRBJ1-4; 10 bases align to TRBD1. The CDR3 is made up of 16 amino acids. The germline CDR1 and CDR2 sequences are MGHRA and YSYEKL. The V and J ends lost 4 bases and 8 bases, in that order; junction bases with no gene match: 10. CDR3 amino acids: CASSRGTGAFGEKLFF. The DNA for the CDR3 is TGCGCCAGCAGCCGTGGGACAGGGGCTTTTGGCGAAAAACTGTTTTTT.

V usage is TRBV5-1 and J usage is TRBJ2-2, with 9 positions matching TRBD2. CDR1 is SGHRS, CDR2 YFSETQ, per germline. V lost 0 bases and J lost 4; bases outside the gene matches: 19. This CDR3 contains 21 residues. CDR3 loop: CASSLEGAGGPRFYFTGELFF. CDR3 nucleotide sequence: TGCGCCAGCAGCTTGGAAGGGGCGGGAGGGCCGAGATTCTATTTCACCGGGGAGCTGTTTTTT.

This chain uses TRBV28 with TRBJ1-5, with D maybe TRBD1 (6 bases). V was cut by 6 bases and J by 7 bases, with 22 bases left in between. The CDR3 has 16 residues. Germline V CDR1 and CDR2: MDHEN, SYDVKM. This CDR3 reads CASSPITEGVRQPQHF. CDR3 coding DNA: TGTGCCAGCAGCCCGATTACCGAGGGGGTCCGACAGCCCCAGCATTTT.

The chain has TRBV25-1 and TRBJ1-4; D uncertain. The germline V and J ends were trimmed by 4 bases and 10 bases, with 19 bases remaining between them. Germline lookup yields CDR1 MGHDK and CDR2 SYGVNS. The CDR3 runs 15 residues. The CDR3 reads CASSAPGLKEGKLFF. CDR3 nucleotide sequence: TGTGCCAGCAGTGCACCGGGCCTAAAAGAGGGAAAACTGTTTTTT. The full variable domain, with the rest looked up from reference TRBV25-1 and TRBJ1-4, is EADIYQTPRYLVIGTGKKITLECSQTMGHDKMYWYQQDPGMELHLIHYSYGVNSTEKGDLSSESTVSRIRTEHFPLTLESARPSHTSQYLCASSAPGLKEGKLFFGSGTQLSVL.

CDR3 residues: CASSQRDTQYF. The CDR3 DNA follows: TGTGCCAGCAGCCAACGAGATACGCAGTATTTT. This chain connects TRBV14 to TRBJ2-3; D call uncertain. Per germline, CDR1 SGHDN and CDR2 FVKESK. With 2 bases removed from V and 5 bases from J, the gap between germline ends came to 2 bases. The CDR3 is 11 amino acids. Variable domain in full (rest from reference TRBV14 and TRBJ2-3): EAGVTQFPSHSVIEKGQTVTLRCDPISGHDNLYWYRRVMGKEIKFLLHFVKESKQDESGMPNNRFLAERTGGTYSTLKVQPAELEDSGVYFCASSQRDTQYFGPGTRLTVL.

The gene calls are TRBV7-3 and TRBJ1-1, with TRBD1 matching 7 bases. The CDR3 extends over 14 amino acids. V was clipped by 5 bases and J by 7 bases; unmatched bases: 10. Germline V lookup: CDR1 SGHTA, CDR2 FQGTGA. The CDR3 sequence: CASSGGSTGFEAFF. In DNA form, the CDR3 reads TGTGCCAGCAGCGGGGGGTCGACAGGGTTTGAAGCTTTCTTT.

Remarks on this clone: In the same sample, other DNA sequences code for this CDR3. The gene calls are TRBV18 and TRBJ2-7, with D perhaps TRBD1 (6 bases). Looked up from germline, CDR1 is KGHSH and CDR2 is LQKENI. This CDR3 has 13 amino acids. The V gene lost 3 bases and the J gene lost 2 bases, with 8 bases spanning the gap. The CDR3 DNA is TGTGCCAGCTCACCCCAGGGGCCCTACGAGCAGTACTTC. Encoded protein: CASSPQGPYEQYF. Full variable domain (remainder filled in from reference TRBV18 and TRBJ2-7): NAGVMQNPRHLVRRRGQEARLRCSPMKGHSHVYWYRQLPEEGLKFMVYLQKENIIDESGMPKERFSAEFPKEGPSILRIQQVVRGDSAAYFCASSPQGPYEQYFGPGTRLTVT.

The rearrangement joins TRBV28 to TRBJ2-1; TRBD2 matches at 11 bases. The germline CDR1 and CDR2 sequences are MDHEN and SYDVKM. The junction had 7 bases not matched to a gene; V was cut back by 6 bases and J by 6 bases. CDR3 length equals 15 residues. The CDR3, as DNA: TGTGCCAGCAGGCGAACTAGCGGGAGTGGCAATGAGCAGTTCTTC. It yields the protein CASRRTSGSGNEQFF.

This clone has just a few counts. The chain joins TRBV2 to TRBJ2-5; 9 bases are a match to TRBD2. The V gene end was trimmed by 6 bases and the J gene end by 3 bases; junction bases not matched to a gene: 11. Germline-derived CDR1 and CDR2 are SNHLY and FYNNEI. The CDR3 has 16 residues. The CDR3, as DNA: TGTGCCAGCAGCCCCACGGTGGCGGGAGGGAAAGAGACCCAGTACTTC. Translating gives CASSPTVAGGKETQYF.

Notes on this clone: Other DNA sequences in this specimen translate into the identical CDR3. The rearrangement uses TRBV28 and TRBJ1-2; D perhaps matches TRBD1 (5 bases). Germline loops: CDR1 MDHEN, CDR2 SYDVKM. The V and J ends lost 5 bases and 4 bases respectively, with 8 bases between them. The CDR3 spans 12 residues. The CDR3, as DNA: TGTGCCAGCAGTGGTCAGGGCTATGGCTACACCTTC. This sequence encodes CASSGQGYGYTF.

This clone was seen only a few times. The chain carries TRBV2 and TRBJ1-3, with D unclear. The V end was cut by 5 bases, the J end by 0 bases, with 14 bases between. The CDR3 extends over 16 amino acids. Germline lookup yields CDR1 SNHLY and CDR2 FYNNEI. The CDR3 protein is CASSPQLTVSGNTIYF. In DNA form, the CDR3 reads TGTGCCAGCAGTCCCCAGCTTACTGTCTCTGGAAACACCATATATTTT.

The chain carries TRBV11-2 and TRBJ2-1, with D uncertain. There are 15 residues in the CDR3. Germline V gene sequence: CDR1 SGHAT, CDR2 FQNNGV. V gave up 2 bases and J gave up 0 bases, with 8 bases separating them. The CDR3: CASSLTRASYNEQFF. CDR3 DNA sequence: TGTGCCAGCAGCTTAACCCGGGCCTCCTACAATGAGCAGTTCTTC.

The genes are TRBV27 and TRBJ2-7, with 7 bases that match TRBD2. J was trimmed by 5 bases and V by 4 bases; bases with no gene match: 5. CDR1 and CDR2 (germline): MNHEY, SMNVEV (reference sequence). The CDR3 is 13 residues long. CDR3 in DNA: TGTGCCAGCAGTTCAACTAGCGCCCACGAGCAGTACTTC. Protein product: CASSSTSAHEQYF.

The rearrangement uses TRBV10-1 and TRBJ2-2; 10 bases map to TRBD1. Germline V gene sequence: CDR1 WNHNN, CDR2 SYGVQD (reference sequence). The J segment lost 5 bases and the V segment lost 6 bases, leaving 6 bases of the junction unmatched. This CDR3 has 15 residues. The CDR3 nucleotides are TGCGCCAGCAGCGGACAGGGGGGTTTTACCGGGGAGCTGTTTTTT. It translates to CASSGQGGFTGELFF.

CDR3: CASSLGTYSGNTIYF. In DNA, the CDR3 is TGTGCCAGCAGCTTGGGCACGTACTCTGGAAACACCATATATTTT. The V gene is TRBV5-5, the J gene TRBJ1-3; no firm D call. The V end lost 0 bases, the J end lost 0 bases, and 7 bases lay between the germline ends. The CDR3 runs to 15 residues. Germline V lookup: CDR1 SGHKS, CDR2 YYEKEE (reference sequence).

About this clone: It may be a read error: a sequence one base away is much more abundant. Other DNA sequences in the same sample also yield this CDR3. V usage is TRBV11-2 and J usage is TRBJ1-1; D is ambiguous. Trimming stripped 2 bases from V and 1 base from J, with 8 bases between. CDR1 is SGHAT and CDR2 is FQNNGV in the germline V gene. CDR3 length: 14 amino acids. The CDR3 nucleotides read TGTGCCAGCAGCTTACCCAGACAGAACACTGAAGCTTTCTTT. Protein: CASSLPRQNTEAFF.

This clone was recorded only once. The V and J genes are TRBV5-1 and TRBJ1-1, with TRBD1 identical over 11 bases. This CDR3 is built from 15 residues. J gave up 7 bases and V 1 base, and 6 bases lay outside the gene matches. Germline values: CDR1 SGHRS, CDR2 YFSETQ. CDR3 DNA sequence: TGCGCCAGCAGCTTGAGTGGGACAGGGGGAAATGAAGCTTTCTTT. This sequence encodes CASSLSGTGGNEAFF.